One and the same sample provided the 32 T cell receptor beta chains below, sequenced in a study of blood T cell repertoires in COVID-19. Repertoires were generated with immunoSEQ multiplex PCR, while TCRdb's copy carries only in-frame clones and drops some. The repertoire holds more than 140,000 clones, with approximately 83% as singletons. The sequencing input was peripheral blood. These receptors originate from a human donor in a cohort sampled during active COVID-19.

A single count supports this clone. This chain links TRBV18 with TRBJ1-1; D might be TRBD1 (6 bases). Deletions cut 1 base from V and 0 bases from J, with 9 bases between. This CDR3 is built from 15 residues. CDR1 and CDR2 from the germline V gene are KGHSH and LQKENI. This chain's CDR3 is CASSPRGQMNTEAFF. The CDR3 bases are TGTGCCAGCTCACCACGCGGACAGATGAACACTGAAGCTTTCTTT.

CDR3 sequence reads: CASSPGAYNSPLHF. The CDR3 DNA reads as TGTGCCAGCAGCCCGGGAGCCTATAATTCACCCCTCCACTTT. This chain connects TRBV14 to TRBJ1-6, with D unresolved. CDR3 length: 14 amino acids. Trimming shortened V by 4 bases and J by 2 bases, and 6 bases separated the two germline ends. The germline gives CDR1 SGHDN, CDR2 FVKESK.

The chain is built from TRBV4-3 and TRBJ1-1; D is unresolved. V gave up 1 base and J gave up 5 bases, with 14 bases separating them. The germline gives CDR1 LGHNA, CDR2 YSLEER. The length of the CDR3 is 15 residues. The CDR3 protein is CASSQAIPVRTEAFF. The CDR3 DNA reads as TGCGCCAGCAGCCAAGCAATCCCCGTGAGGACTGAAGCTTTCTTT.

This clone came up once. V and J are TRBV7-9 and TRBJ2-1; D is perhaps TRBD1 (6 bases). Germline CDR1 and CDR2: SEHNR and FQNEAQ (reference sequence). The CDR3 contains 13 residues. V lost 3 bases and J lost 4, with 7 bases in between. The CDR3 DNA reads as TGTGCCAGCAGCTTGGACAGTTACAATGAGCAGTTCTTC. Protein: CASSLDSYNEQFF.

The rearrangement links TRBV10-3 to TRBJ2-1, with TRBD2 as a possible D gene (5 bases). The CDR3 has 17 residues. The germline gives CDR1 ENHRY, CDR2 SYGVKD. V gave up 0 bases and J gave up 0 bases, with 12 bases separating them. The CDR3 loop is CAISESGSSGSYNEQFF. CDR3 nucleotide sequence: TGTGCCATCAGTGAGTCTGGGAGTTCTGGCTCCTACAATGAGCAGTTCTTC.

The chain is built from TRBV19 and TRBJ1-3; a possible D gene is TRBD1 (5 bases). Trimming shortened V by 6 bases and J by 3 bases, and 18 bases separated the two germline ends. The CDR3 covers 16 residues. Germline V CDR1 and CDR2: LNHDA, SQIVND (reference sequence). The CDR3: CASRRVAGVGGNTIYF. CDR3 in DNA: TGTGCCAGTAGAAGAGTTGCGGGGGTCGGTGGAAACACCATATATTTT.

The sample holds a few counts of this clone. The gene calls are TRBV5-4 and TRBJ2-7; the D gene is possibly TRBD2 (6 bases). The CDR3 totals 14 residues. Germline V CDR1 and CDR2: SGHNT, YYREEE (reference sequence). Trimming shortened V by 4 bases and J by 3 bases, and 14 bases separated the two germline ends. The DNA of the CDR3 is TGTGCCAGCAGCGCTCAGACTAGTGGCTACGAGCAGTACTTC. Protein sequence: CASSAQTSGYEQYF.

The CDR3 nucleotides are TGTGCCAGTCGACGGACAGGGGAAGGCACTGAAGCTTTCTTT. Amino acid sequence: CASRRTGEGTEAFF. The V call is TRBV19, the J call TRBJ1-1; 9 bases line up with TRBD1. Trimming removed 8 bases from V and 4 bases from J; junction bases left unmatched: 8. CDR1 LNHDA and CDR2 SQIVND come from the germline V gene (reference sequence). The CDR3 length is 14 residues.

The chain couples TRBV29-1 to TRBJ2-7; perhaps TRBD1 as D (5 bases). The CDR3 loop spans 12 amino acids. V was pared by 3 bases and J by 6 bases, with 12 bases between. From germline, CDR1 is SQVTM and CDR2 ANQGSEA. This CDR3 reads CSVDVQGTEQYF. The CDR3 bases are TGCAGCGTTGATGTTCAGGGTACCGAGCAGTACTTC.

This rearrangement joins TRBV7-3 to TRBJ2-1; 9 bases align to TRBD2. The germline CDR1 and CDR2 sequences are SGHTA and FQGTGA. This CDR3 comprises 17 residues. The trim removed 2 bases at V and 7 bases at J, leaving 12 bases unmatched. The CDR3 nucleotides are TGTGCCAGCAGCTTACCGACGACTAGCGGAGGGGGGAATGAGCAGTTCTTC. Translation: CASSLPTTSGGGNEQFF.

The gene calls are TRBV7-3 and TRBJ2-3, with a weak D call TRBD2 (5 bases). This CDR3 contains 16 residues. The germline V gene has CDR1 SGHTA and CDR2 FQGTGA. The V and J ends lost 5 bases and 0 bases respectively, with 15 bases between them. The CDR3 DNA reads TGTGCCAGCAGCCCCCGTCACGGGGTTAGCACAGATACGCAGTATTTT. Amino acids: CASSPRHGVSTDTQYF. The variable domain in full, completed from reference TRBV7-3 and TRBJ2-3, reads GAGVSQTPSNKVTEKGKYVELRCDPISGHTALYWYRQSLGQGPEFLIYFQGTGAADDSGLPNDRFFAVRPEGSVSTLKIQRTERGDSAVYLCASSPRHGVSTDTQYFGPGTRLTVL.

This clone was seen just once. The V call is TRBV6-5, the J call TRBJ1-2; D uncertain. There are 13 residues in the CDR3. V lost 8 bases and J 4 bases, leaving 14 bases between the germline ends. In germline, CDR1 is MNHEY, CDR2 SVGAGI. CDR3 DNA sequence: TGTGCCAGCGCCGCGAGCACCTTCTATGGCTACACCTTC. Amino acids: CASAASTFYGYTF.

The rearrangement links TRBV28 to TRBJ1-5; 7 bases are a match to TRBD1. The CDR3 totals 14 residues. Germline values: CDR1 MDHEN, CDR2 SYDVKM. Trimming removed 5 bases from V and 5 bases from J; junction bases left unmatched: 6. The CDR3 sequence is CASSPGQRDQPQHF. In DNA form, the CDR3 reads TGTGCCAGCAGTCCGGGACAGCGGGATCAGCCCCAGCATTTT.

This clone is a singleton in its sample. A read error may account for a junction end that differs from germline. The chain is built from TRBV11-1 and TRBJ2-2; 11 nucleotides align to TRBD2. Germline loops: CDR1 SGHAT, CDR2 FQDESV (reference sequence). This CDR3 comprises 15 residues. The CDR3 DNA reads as TGTGCCAGCAGCCTAGCGGGGGGTGGCGCCGGGGAGCTGTTTTTT. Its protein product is CASSLAGGGAGELFF.

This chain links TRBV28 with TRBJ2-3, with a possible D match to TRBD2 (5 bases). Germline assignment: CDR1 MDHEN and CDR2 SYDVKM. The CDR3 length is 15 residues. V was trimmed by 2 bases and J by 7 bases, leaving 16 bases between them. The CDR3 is CASSLAGSNRNTQYF. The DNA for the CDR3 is TGTGCCAGCAGTTTAGCTGGGAGTAACAGAAATACGCAGTATTTT.

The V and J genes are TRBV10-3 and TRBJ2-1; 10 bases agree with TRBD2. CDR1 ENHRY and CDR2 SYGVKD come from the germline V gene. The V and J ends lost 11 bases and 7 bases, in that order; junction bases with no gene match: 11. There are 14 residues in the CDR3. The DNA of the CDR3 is TGTGCCTTTGACCTAGCGGGAGATAGGAATGAGCAGTTCTTC. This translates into CAFDLAGDRNEQFF.

CDR3 coding DNA: TGTGCCAGCAGGTCGACAGGGGCCGGAAACACCATATATTTT. Encoded protein: CASRSTGAGNTIYF. V is TRBV11-1 and J is TRBJ1-3; TRBD1 agrees at 8 bases. The germline V gene has CDR1 SGHAT and CDR2 FQDESV (reference sequence). Trimming cost V 6 bases and J 4 bases; bases outside gene matches: 5. The CDR3 length is 14 residues.

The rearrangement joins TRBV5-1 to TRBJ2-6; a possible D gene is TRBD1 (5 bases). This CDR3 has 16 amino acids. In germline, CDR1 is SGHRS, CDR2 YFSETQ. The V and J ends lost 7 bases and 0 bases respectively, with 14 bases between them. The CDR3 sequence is CASSDPGNSGANVLTF. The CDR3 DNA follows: TGCGCCAGCTCGGACCCAGGGAACTCTGGGGCCAACGTCCTGACTTTC.

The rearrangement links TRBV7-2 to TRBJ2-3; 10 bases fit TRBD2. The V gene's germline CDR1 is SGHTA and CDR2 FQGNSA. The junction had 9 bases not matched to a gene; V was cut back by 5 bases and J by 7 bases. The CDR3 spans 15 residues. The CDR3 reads CASSPLAGAWNTQYF. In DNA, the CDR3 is TGTGCCAGCAGCCCCCTAGCGGGAGCTTGGAATACGCAGTATTTT.

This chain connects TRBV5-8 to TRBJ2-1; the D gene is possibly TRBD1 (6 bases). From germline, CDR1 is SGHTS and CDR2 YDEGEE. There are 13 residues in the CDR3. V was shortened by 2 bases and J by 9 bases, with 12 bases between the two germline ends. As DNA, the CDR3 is TGTGCCAGCAGCTTAAACAGGGTGGCTGAGCAGTTCTTC. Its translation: CASSLNRVAEQFF.

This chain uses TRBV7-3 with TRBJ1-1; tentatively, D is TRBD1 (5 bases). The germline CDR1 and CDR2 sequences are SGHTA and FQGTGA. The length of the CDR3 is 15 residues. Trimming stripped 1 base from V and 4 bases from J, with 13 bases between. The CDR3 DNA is TGTGCCAGCAGCTTAATTGGGGGGACGAGCACTGAAGCTTTCTTT. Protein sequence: CASSLIGGTSTEAFF.

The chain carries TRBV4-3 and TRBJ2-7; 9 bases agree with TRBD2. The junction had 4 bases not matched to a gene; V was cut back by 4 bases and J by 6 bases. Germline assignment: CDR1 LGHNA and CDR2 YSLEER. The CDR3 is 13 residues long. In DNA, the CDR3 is TGCGCCAGCAGCCGGACTAGCGCGGGCGAGCAGTACTTC. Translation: CASSRTSAGEQYF.

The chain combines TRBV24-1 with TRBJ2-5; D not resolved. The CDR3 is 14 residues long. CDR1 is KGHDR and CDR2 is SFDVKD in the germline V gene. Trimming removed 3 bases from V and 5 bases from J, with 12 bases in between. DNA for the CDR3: TGTGCCACCAGTGATGCCGGGTCGACGGAGACCCAGTACTTC. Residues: CATSDAGSTETQYF.

The CDR3 DNA follows: TGTGCCAGTTCTCCACCAGGACTAGCGGGAAACAATGAGCAGTTCTTC. Translating it yields CASSPPGLAGNNEQFF. This chain uses TRBV11-2 with TRBJ2-1; 12 bases fit TRBD2. J lost 5 bases, V lost 9 bases, and 11 bases had no gene match. The CDR3 contains 16 residues. Germline CDR1 SGHAT, CDR2 FQNNGV.

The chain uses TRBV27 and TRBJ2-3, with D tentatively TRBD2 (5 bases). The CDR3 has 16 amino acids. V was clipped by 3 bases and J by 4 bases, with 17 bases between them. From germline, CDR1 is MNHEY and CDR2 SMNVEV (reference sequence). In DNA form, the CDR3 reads TGTGCCAGCAGTTTTAGTCCGCCCGGGATTCCAGATACGCAGTATTTT. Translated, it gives CASSFSPPGIPDTQYF.

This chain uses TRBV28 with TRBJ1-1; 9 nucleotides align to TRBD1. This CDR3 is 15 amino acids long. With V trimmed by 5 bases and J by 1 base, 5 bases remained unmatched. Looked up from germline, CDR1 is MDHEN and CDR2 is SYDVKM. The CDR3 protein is CASSNPGQGNTEAFF. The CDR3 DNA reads TGTGCCAGCAGTAACCCGGGACAGGGGAACACTGAAGCTTTCTTT.

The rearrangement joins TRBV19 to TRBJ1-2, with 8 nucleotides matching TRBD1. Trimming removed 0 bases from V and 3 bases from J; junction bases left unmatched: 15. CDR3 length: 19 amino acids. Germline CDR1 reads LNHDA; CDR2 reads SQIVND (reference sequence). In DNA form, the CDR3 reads TGTGCCAGTAGTATAGATAACCCGCTTACCAGGGGGCATGACTATGGCTACACCTTC. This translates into CASSIDNPLTRGHDYGYTF.

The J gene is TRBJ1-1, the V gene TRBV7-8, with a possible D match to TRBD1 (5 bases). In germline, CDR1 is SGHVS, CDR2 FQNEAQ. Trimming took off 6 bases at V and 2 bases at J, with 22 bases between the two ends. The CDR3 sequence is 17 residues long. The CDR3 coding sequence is TGTGCCAGCAGTCGTAATCCGTTGCAGGGTATCAACACTGAAGCTTTCTTT. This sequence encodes CASSRNPLQGINTEAFF.

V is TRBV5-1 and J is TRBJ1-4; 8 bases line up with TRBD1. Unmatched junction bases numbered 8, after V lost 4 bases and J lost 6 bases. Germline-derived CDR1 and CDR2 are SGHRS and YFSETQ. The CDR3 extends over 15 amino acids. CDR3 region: CASSPTGVRDEKLFF. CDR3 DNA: TGCGCCAGCAGCCCGACAGGGGTGAGAGATGAAAAACTGTTTTTT.

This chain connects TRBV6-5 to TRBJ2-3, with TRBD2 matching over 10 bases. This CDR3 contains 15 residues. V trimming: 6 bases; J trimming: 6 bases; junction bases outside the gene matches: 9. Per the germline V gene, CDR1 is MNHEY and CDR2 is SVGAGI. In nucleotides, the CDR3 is TGTGCCAGCAGCCGGAGCGGGAGGGTTGCGGATACGCAGTATTTT. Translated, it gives CASSRSGRVADTQYF.

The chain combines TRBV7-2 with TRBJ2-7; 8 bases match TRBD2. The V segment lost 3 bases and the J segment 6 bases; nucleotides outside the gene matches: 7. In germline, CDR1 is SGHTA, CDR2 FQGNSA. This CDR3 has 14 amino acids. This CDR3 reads CASSFSAGGSEQYF. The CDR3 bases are TGTGCCAGCAGCTTCTCCGCGGGAGGATCCGAGCAGTACTTC.

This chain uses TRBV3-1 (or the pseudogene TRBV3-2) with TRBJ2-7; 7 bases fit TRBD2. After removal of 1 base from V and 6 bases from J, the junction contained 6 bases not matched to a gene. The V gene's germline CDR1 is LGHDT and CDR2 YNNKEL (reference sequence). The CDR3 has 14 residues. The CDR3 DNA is TGTGCCAGCAGCCAAGTGGCGGGAGTAGGCGAGCAGTACTTC. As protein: CASSQVAGVGEQYF.